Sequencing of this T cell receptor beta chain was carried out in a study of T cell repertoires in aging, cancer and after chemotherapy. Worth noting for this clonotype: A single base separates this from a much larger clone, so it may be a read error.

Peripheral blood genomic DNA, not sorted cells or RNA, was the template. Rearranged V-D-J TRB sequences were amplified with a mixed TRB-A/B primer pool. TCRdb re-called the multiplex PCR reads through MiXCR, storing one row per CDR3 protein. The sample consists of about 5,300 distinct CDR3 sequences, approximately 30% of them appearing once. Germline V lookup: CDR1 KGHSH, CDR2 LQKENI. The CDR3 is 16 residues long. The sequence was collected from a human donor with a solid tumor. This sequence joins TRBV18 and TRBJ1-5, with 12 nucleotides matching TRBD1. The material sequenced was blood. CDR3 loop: CASSPGTGGLNQPQQF. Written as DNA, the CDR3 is TGTGCCAGCTCACCAGGGACAGGGGGCCTCAATCAGCCCCAGCAATTT. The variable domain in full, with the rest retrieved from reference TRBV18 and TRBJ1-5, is NAGVMQNPRHLVRRRGQEARLRCSPMKGHSHVYWYRQLPEEGLKFMVYLQKENIIDESGMPKERFSAEFPKEGPSILRIQQVVRGDSAAYFCASSPGTGGLNQPQQFGDGTRLSIL.